The rows below give T cell receptor beta chains drawn from one sample of a study of blood T cell repertoires in COVID-19. Data came from immunoSEQ multiplex PCR; TCRdb stores just in-frame clones and leaves some out. The table has under 150,000 clones, approximately 85% seen once; the top ten hold approximately 5%. The sequenced sample consisted of peripheral blood. All receptors derive from a woman aged 55-75 years with COVID-19, enrolled during active disease. Both conserved end residues are trimmed from each CDR3.

TRBJ2-5 TRBV5-1 ASSSQGYETQY
TRBJ1-2 TRBV3-1/TRBV3-2 ASSQAGTADNYGYT
TRBJ1-3 TRBV13 ASSLGFGQGRGNTIY
TRBJ1-2 TRBV5-6 ASTRDNYGYT
TRBJ1-2 TRBV18 ASSPEETGGYT
TRBJ2-2 TRBV5-8 ASTGTTNTGELF
TRBJ1-2 TRBV18 ASSPLGGGLYGYT
TRBJ1-1 TRBV5-5 ASNNRGLEAF
TRBJ2-1 TRBV15 ATSRDRAGEQF
TRBJ2-7 TRBV27 ASSFAGGYEQY
TRBJ2-7 TRBV11-1 ASSLGGFSYEQY
TRBJ1-1 TRBV5-1 ASSPPGQWNTEAF
TRBJ2-7 TRBV7-2 ASSLPAGLPTYEQY
TRBJ2-1 TRBV4-2 ASSQAGTNLDEQF
TRBJ1-2 TRBV5-4 ASSPSRGHLIDT
TRBJ2-5 TRBV6-5 ASSSFAGGQETQY
TRBJ1-3 TRBV7-9 ASSSDAAGGLGTIY
TRBJ1-5 TRBV4-2 ASSQVVQGGRTRSNQPQH
TRBJ1-5 TRBV3-1/TRBV3-2 ASSQQGFNQPQH
TRBJ1-2 TRBV7-9 ASSFDRVVGGYT
TRBJ1-2 TRBV6-5 ASSLGGSGYGYT
TRBJ2-6 TRBV4-3 ASSPEKAGLGTGANVLT
TRBJ2-7 TRBV12-5 ASGLAQRKEQY
TRBJ1-1 TRBV18 ASSQQVAEAF
TRBJ1-1 TRBV11-2 ASSSGLKQGSAF
TRBJ2-2 TRBV9 ATQTGSDGELF
TRBJ2-3 TRBV7-6 ASSPRQGLATDTQY
TRBJ1-2 TRBV18 ASSPVILDYGYT
TRBJ2-2 TRBV19 ASSPGTGVTTGELF
TRBJ2-1 TRBV29-1 SAEKLGGYNEQF
TRBJ2-7 TRBV4-1 ASSLREGDYEQY
TRBJ2-3 TRBV7-2 ASSLASGGATDTQY
TRBJ1-1 TRBV10-3 AISESGGSTEAF
TRBJ1-2 TRBV19 ASSPNAYREGYT
TRBJ1-4 TRBV7-9 ASSLGWTGSHSTNEKLF
TRBJ2-5 TRBV19 ASSTGTGIAKTQY
TRBJ2-7 TRBV13 ASQQGSYEQY
TRBJ1-2 TRBV28 ASRHRAFYGYT
TRBJ2-1 TRBV7-7 ASSHLGQGARNEQF
TRBJ1-5 TRBV18 ASSQGDEQPQH